This T cell receptor (beta chain) was recorded in a study of T cell clonotyping in hematopoietic cell transplantation. Study outcomes and limitations: CD4 and CD8 repertoire contributions could not be separated without sorting. Graft donor and pretransplant recipient Inverse Simpson Index values predicted broader posttransplant TCR diversity.

A note on this clone: Its antigen is not identified.

Assay: immunoSEQ multiplex PCR; the TCRdb copy retains only in-frame clones and omits some. The sample has around 4,000 clones, about 94% seen once. The V gene's germline CDR1 is SGHNT and CDR2 YYREEE (reference sequence). Trimming stripped 0 bases from V and 6 bases from J, with 17 bases between. CDR3 size: 16 residues. The chain is built from TRBV5-4 and TRBJ2-3; either TRBD1 or TRBD2 may supply D (6 bases each). Sequencing was performed on peripheral blood mononuclear cells, taken 30 days after allogeneic stem cell transplant. The clonotype originates from a male patient in his 70s who had an allogeneic stem cell transplant from an unrelated donor, so T cells may come from the graft donor. Some clones in this sample may be carry-over from other donors' samples. The CDR3: CASSLASGPGGDTQYF. In DNA, the CDR3 is TGTGCCAGCAGCTTGGCCTCCGGCCCCGGGGGCGATACGCAGTATTTT.